This T cell receptor (beta chain) was observed in a study of read filtering for tumor transcriptome and immune sequencing. At the level of the study: Transcriptome libraries were built from DNase-treated RNA.

This clonotype was counted a few times. Its target is unknown. This CDR3 region has 14 residues. The V end was cut by 3 bases, the J end by 0 bases, with 7 bases between. CDR1 LGHNA and CDR2 YSLEER come from the germline V gene. This library used roughly 0.4 ug RNA and molecular barcoded adaptors spanning alpha/delta and beta/gamma chains. TCRdb processed the reads anew with MiXCR; each CDR3 protein has one entry. The table records some 140,000 distinct CDR3 sequences, 13% of them present only once. Notes on the study in general: Correlation between methods rose after single-read clonotypes were removed.

This sequence originates from a donor over 35 with multiple myeloma. The sequenced material came from a population of CD138-negative cells sorted from bone marrow. This chain links TRBV4-3 with TRBJ2-3; D remains ambiguous. This chain's CDR3 is CASSHLGSTDTQYF. Written as DNA, the CDR3 is TGCGCCAGCAGCCACCTAGGCAGCACAGATACGCAGTATTTT.